A selection of T cell receptor beta chains follows, all from one sample in a study of blood T cell repertoires in COVID-19. Produced via immunoSEQ multiplex PCR; TCRdb's table is partial and in-frame only. The data show approximately 260,000 clones, with 89% seen just once and 2% to 2.5% held by the top ten. What was sequenced was peripheral blood. These receptors all stem from a man in his fifties with acute or convalescent COVID-19. Both conserved end residues are trimmed from each CDR3. D genes are given only for firm matches.

j_call d_call v_call cdr3_aa
TRBJ2-1 TRBD1 TRBV13 ASSLSQTGFYNEQF
TRBJ1-4 - TRBV4-2 ASSQGRAGGEKLF
TRBJ2-7 - TRBV5-1 ASSLGRNYEQY
TRBJ1-1 - TRBV5-1 ASSLVGQGTTEAF
TRBJ1-2 - TRBV9 ASSGGQVLDYGYT
TRBJ1-2 TRBD1 TRBV3-1/TRBV3-2 ASSRTGGDYGYT
TRBJ2-5 - TRBV9 ASSVAVGGRETQY
TRBJ1-5 TRBD1 TRBV6-2/TRBV6-3 ASSRDRGQPQH
TRBJ2-7 TRBD2 TRBV11-2 ASSFRGPGGEQY
TRBJ1-4 TRBD1 TRBV9 ASSATGGGGEKLF
TRBJ2-2 - TRBV27 ASTLRGPWTGELF
TRBJ1-6 TRBD1 TRBV4-1 ASSPSGQGIYNSPLH
TRBJ1-2 - TRBV6-5 ASTSTASNYGYT
TRBJ2-7 - TRBV3-1/TRBV3-2 ASSQEGGAVYEQY
TRBJ1-2 TRBD1 TRBV5-1 ASTRDRGLSNYGYT
TRBJ2-3 - TRBV30 AWSGTGTSTDTQY
TRBJ2-6 - TRBV5-6 ASSLGSGSGANVLT
TRBJ1-4 TRBD1 TRBV7-9 ASSQGQGVNEKLF
TRBJ2-7 - TRBV6-1 ASSDGYTYEQY
TRBJ1-2 TRBD1 TRBV25-1 ASGQGNYGYT
TRBJ2-7 TRBD2 TRBV2 ASGRGTYEQY
TRBJ2-1 TRBD2 TRBV11-2 ASSLAAGGSNEQF
TRBJ2-7 TRBD1 TRBV5-5 ASSRGQGSYEQY
TRBJ2-1 - TRBV9 ASSRWGVNNEQF
TRBJ1-1 - TRBV6-5 ASTTSLNTEAF
TRBJ1-5 - TRBV10-2 ASGSASNQPQH
TRBJ2-4 TRBD1 TRBV7-6 ASSSRGLLDIQY
TRBJ2-1 TRBD2 TRBV6-5 ASRKRGALYNEQF
TRBJ2-1 TRBD2 TRBV9 ASSVSGGANEQF
TRBJ1-1 - TRBV4-1 ASRGTGLNTEAF
TRBJ2-3 - TRBV29-1 SVEGTSDTQY
TRBJ1-1 - TRBV30 AWTVWEGEEAF
TRBJ1-4 TRBD1 TRBV19 ASSLTPQGTNEKLF
TRBJ2-5 TRBD2 TRBV13 ASTLLAGQETQY
TRBJ1-2 TRBD1 TRBV3-1/TRBV3-2 ASSPIGQGGGYGYT
TRBJ2-7 TRBD2 TRBV7-9 ASSSGGVEQY
TRBJ1-4 - TRBV29-1 SVDHPWGGEKLF
TRBJ2-7 TRBD1 TRBV7-9 ASSPGQGPYEQY
TRBJ1-2 - TRBV6-5 ASSYSRLGSDYGYT
TRBJ1-2 - TRBV6-5 ASSYFRGLGGYT
TRBJ2-3 - TRBV6-6 ASSLGPDTQY
TRBJ2-1 - TRBV9 ASSVSGYNEQF
TRBJ2-7 - TRBV20-1 STRDRSEQY
TRBJ1-5 - TRBV20-1 SASFGGTNQPQH
TRBJ1-3 - TRBV14 ASSQDRRSIY
TRBJ2-7 - TRBV23-1 ASSKQGYEEQY
TRBJ1-5 TRBD1 TRBV7-9 ASSLATGAPNQPQH
TRBJ1-4 - TRBV5-1 ASSGDTTNEKLF
TRBJ1-1 TRBD1 TRBV6-6 ASSYGQGAEAF